This T cell receptor (beta chain) was identified during a study of T cell changes during pregnancy in multiple sclerosis. Only in-frame clones appear in the TCRdb table, and some are missing; sequencing was by immunoSEQ multiplex PCR. Found here are over 100,000 clones, about 90% of them singletons; the top ten hold approximately 1.5%. V lost 5 bases to trimming and J lost 1 base, with 14 bases between them. The CDR3 sequence is 16 residues long. Germline V CDR1 and CDR2: SGHTA, FQGTGA. The sequences come from peripheral blood, collected in the third trimester of pregnancy. V gene TRBV7-3 combines with J gene TRBJ2-2; D possibly corresponds to TRBD1 (5 bases). This clonotype was obtained from a female donor with multiple sclerosis, enrolled in a pregnancy study. This CDR3 is CASSQRAGRNTGELFF. CDR3 bases: TGTGCCAGCAGCCAAAGGGCAGGGCGGAACACCGGGGAGCTGTTTTTT.